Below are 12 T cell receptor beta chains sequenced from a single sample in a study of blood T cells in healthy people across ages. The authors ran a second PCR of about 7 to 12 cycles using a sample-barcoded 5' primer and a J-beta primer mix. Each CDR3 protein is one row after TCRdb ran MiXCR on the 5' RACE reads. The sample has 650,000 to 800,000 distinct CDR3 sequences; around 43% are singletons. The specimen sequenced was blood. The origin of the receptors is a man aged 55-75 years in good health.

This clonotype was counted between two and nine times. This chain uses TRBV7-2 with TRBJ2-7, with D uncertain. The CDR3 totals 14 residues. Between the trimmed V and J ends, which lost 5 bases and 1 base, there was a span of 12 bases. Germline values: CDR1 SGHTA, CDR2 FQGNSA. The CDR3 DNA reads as TGTGCCAGCAGCCGCTTGACGGAATCCTACGAGCAGTACTTC. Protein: CASSRLTESYEQYF.

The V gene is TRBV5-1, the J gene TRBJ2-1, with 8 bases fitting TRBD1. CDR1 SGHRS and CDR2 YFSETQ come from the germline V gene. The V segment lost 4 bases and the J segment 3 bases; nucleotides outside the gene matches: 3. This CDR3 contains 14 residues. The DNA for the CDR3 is TGCGCCAGCAGCATGGGACAGGACTACAATGAGCAGTTCTTC. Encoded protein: CASSMGQDYNEQFF. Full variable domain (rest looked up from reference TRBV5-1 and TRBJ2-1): KAGVTQTPRYLIKTRGQQVTLSCSPISGHRSVSWYQQTPGQGLQFLFEYFSETQRNKGNFPGRFSGRQFSNSRSEMNVSTLELGDSALYLCASSMGQDYNEQFFGPGTRLTVL.

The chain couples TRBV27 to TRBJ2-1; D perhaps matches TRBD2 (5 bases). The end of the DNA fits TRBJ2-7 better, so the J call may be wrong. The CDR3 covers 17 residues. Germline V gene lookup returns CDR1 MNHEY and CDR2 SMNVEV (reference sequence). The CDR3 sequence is CASSTFQRISSYNEQYF. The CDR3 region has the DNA TGTGCCAGCAGTACCTTTCAGCGGATTAGCTCCTACAATGAGCAGTACTTC.

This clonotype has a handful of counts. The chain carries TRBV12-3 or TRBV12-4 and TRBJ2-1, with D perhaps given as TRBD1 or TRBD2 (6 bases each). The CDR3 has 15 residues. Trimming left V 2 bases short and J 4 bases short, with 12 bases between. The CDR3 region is CASSLTGGRYNEQFF. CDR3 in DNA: TGTGCCAGCAGTTTAACTGGGGGGCGGTACAATGAGCAGTTCTTC.

For the CDR3, the DNA is TGTGCCAGCAGTTTTACTGGGACAGGCAGAAGAGATACGCAGTATTTT. It translates to CASSFTGTGRRDTQYF. The chain joins TRBV28 to TRBJ2-3; 8 bases are shared with TRBD1. CDR3 length equals 16 residues. CDR1 is MDHEN, CDR2 SYDVKM, per germline. Trimming cost V 3 bases and J 5 bases; bases outside gene matches: 10.

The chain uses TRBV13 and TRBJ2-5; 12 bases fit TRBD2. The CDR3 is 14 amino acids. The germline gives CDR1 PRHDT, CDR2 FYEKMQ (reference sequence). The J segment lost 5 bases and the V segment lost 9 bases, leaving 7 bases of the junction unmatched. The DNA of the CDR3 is TGTGCCAGTCGGACTAGCGGGGCCGGGGAGACCCAGTACTTC. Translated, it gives CASRTSGAGETQYF.

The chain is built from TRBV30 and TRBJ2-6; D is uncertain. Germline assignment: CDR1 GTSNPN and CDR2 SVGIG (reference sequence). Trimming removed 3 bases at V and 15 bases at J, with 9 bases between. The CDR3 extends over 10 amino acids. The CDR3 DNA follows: TGTGCCTGGAGGACGGAGAACCTGACTTTC. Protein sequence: CAWRTENLTF.

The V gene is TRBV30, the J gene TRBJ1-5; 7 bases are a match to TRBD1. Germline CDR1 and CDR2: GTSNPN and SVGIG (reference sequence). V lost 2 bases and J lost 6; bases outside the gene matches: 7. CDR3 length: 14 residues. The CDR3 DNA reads TGTGCCTGGAGTCAGACAGGGAGGGCTCAGCCCCAGCATTTT. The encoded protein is CAWSQTGRAQPQHF.

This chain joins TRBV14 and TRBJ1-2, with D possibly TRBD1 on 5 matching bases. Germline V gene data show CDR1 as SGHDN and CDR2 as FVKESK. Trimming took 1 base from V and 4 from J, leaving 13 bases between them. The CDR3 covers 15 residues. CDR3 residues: CASSQGWGTPYGYTF. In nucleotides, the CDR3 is TGTGCCAGCAGCCAAGGGTGGGGGACTCCCTATGGCTACACCTTC.

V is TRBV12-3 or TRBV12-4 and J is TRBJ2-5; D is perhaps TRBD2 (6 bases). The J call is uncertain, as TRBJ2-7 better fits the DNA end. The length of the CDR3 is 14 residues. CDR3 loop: CASSLVAEIYEQYF. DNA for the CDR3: TGTGCCAGCAGTTTAGTAGCGGAGATATACGAGCAGTACTTC.

The CDR3 sequence is CASSLGREQPQHF. In DNA form, the CDR3 reads TGTGCCAGCAGTTTAGGCAGGGAACAGCCCCAGCATTTT. This chain connects TRBV28 to TRBJ1-5; TRBD1 is a possible D gene (5 bases). The CDR3 contains 13 residues. The germline CDR1 and CDR2 sequences are MDHEN and SYDVKM. V lost 2 bases and J lost 7, with 9 bases in between.

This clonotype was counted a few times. CDR3: CASSLTPTDFPYEQYF. The CDR3, as DNA: TGTGCCAGCAGCTTAACTCCGACAGACTTTCCCTACGAGCAGTACTTC. The chain couples TRBV7-2 to TRBJ2-7, with D perhaps TRBD1 (5 bases). The ends were cut back, 2 bases at V and 2 bases at J, with 16 bases in the middle. There are 16 residues in the CDR3. Germline assignment: CDR1 SGHTA and CDR2 FQGNSA.